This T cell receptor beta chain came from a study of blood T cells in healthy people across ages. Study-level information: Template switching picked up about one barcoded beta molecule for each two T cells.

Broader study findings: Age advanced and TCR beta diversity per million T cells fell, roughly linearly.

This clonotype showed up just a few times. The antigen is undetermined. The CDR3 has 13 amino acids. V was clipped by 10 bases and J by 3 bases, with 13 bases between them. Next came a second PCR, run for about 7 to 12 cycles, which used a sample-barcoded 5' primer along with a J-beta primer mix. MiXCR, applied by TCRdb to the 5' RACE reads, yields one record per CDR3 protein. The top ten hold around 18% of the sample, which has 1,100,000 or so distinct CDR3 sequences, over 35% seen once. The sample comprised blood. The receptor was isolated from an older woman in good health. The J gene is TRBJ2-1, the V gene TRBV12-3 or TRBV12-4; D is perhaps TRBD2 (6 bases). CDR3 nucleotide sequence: TGTGCCATCACCGGGGAGGTCTACAATGAGCAGTTCTTC. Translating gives CAITGEVYNEQFF.